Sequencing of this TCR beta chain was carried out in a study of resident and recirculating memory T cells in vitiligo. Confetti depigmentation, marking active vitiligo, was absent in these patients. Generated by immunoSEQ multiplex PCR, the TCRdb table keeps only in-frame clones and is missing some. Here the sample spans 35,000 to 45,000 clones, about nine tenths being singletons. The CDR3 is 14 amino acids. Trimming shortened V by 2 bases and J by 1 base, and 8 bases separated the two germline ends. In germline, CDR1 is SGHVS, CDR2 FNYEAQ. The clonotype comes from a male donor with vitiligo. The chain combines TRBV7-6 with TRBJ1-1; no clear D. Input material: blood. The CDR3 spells CASSLRPGNTEAFF. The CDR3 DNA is TGTGCCAGCAGCTTACGGCCGGGGAACACTGAAGCTTTCTTT.